Listed below are T cell receptor beta chains from one sample, sequenced in a study of somatic mutations in cytotoxic T cells in rheumatoid arthritis. Measured with immunoSEQ multiplex PCR; TCRdb has only the in-frame clones, and not every one. This sample carries about 11,000 clones, 70% to 85% of them seen once, and the ten largest clones take roughly a tenth. The sample comprised CD8+ T cells sorted from blood. These receptors were taken from a man between 65 and 85 years old in good health. The CDR3 runs from the conserved cysteine through the conserved F or W.

>TRBV11-3
CASATSGNEQFF
>TRBV10-1
CASSPGSRVSYNEQFF
>TRBV7-9
CASSPPGTGTFLSTDTQYF
>TRBV27
CASSGGNYGYTF
>TRBV19
CASSITQGVNTGELFF
>TRBV27
CASSFIAGGINNEQFF
>TRBV9
CASSVGNQPQHF
>TRBV7-9
CASSFVLNEKLFF
>TRBV27
CASSRGGRTYEQYF
>TRBV5-6
CASSRGTSGPSSYEQYF
>TRBV30
CAWSVFGYGYTF
>TRBV28
CASSFPKTSKETQYF
>TRBV13
CASSLSIGAIAYEQYF
>TRBV19
CASSIGVSSGANVLTF
>TRBV4-2
CASSQDQGGEQYF
>TRBV11-2
CASSFGPSPTYNEQFF
>TRBV6-6
CASSYSRGGIYNEQFF
>TRBV4-1
CASSQEFTEIAGNNEQFF
>TRBV5-1
CASSPGGQGGYEQYF
>TRBV19
CASSPGFSYEQYF
>TRBV9
CASSPPPVNTEAFF
>TRBV29-1
CSVSKNTEAFF
>TRBV9
CASSGDFAYNEQFF
>TRBV28
CASSFLSVSYEQYF
>TRBV6-5
CASSSGLRGEQYF
>TRBV6-1
CASSEARGGTDTQYF